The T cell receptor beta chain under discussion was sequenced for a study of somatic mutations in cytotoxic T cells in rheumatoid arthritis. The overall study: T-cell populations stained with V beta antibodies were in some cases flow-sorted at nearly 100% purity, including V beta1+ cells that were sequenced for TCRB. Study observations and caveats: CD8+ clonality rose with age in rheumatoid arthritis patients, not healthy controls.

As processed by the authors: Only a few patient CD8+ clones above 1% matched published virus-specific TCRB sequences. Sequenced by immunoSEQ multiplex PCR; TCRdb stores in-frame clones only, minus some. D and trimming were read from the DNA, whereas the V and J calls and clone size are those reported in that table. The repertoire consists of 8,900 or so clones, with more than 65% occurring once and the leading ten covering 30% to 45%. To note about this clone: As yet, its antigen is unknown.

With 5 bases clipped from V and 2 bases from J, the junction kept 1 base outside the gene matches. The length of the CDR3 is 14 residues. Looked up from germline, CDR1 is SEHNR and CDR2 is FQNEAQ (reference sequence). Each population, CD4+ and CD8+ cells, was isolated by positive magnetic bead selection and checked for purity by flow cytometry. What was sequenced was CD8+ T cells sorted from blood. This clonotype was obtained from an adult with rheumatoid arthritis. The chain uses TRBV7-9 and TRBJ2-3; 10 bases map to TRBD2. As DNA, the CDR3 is TGTGCCAGCAGCACTAGCGGGAACACAGATACGCAGTATTTT. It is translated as CASSTSGNTDTQYF.